A single sample is the source of the 13 T cell receptor beta chains below, sequenced in a study of neurological immune-mediated disorders (dated by TCRdb to the late 2010s). Library generation was performed with 5' RACE. Instrument on record: Illumina HiSeq 2500. TCRdb itself trimmed the public reads at Q25 with fastp, ran MiXCR and retained productive beta chains. Each entry is one CDR3 protein sequence, shown with its most common DNA and genes. The sample data list tens of thousands of distinct CDR3 sequences, and approximately 3.7% of these were observed just once. Under 2.5% of the sample rests with the top ten. Sequenced: PBMCs. The receptors shown here come from a woman aged 45-65 years with multiple sclerosis.

The table lists this clonotype with many counts. The genes are TRBV21-1 and TRBJ1-5; the tabulated D call, TRBD1, remains unverified against the DNA. TRBV21-1 is a documented pseudogene. The CDR3 spans 15 residues. The CDR3 is CASSKEQVTNQPQHF. CDR3 sequence (DNA): TGTGCCAGCAGCAAAGAACAGGTGACCAATCAGCCCCAGCATTTT.

This clonotype was observed at least ten times. The chain combines TRBV5-1 with TRBJ2-7; 8 bases align to TRBD1. Germline-derived CDR1 and CDR2 are SGHRS and YFSETQ. This CDR3 is 15 amino acids long. V lost 1 base and J lost 2; bases outside the gene matches: 5. CDR3 DNA: TGCGCCAGCAGCTTGAGTCAGGGGGCGGCCTACGAGCAGTACTTC. Translated: CASSLSQGAAYEQYF.

This clonotype was counted ten times or more. The DNA for the CDR3 is TGTGCCAGCAGCTTAGATCAGACAACTAATGAAAAACTGTTTTTT. Translating gives CASSLDQTTNEKLFF. The chain joins TRBV7-2 to TRBJ1-4, with no clear D. V gave up 1 base and J gave up 0 bases, with 6 bases separating them. Germline CDR1 is SGHTA and CDR2 is FQGNSA. The CDR3 covers 15 residues.

The rearrangement joins TRBV19 to TRBJ2-2; no definite D call. Between the trimmed V and J ends, which lost 6 bases and 2 bases, there was a span of 10 bases. CDR1 and CDR2 from the germline V gene are LNHDA and SQIVND (reference sequence). This CDR3 is 14 amino acids long. The CDR3 region has the DNA TGTGCCAGTAGGCCACAGAGTAACACCGGGGAGCTGTTTTTT. Its protein is CASRPQSNTGELFF. Based on the CDR3 plus reference TRBV19 and TRBJ2-2, the full variable domain is DGGITQSPKYLFRKEGQNVTLSCEQNLNHDAMYWYRQDPGQGLRLIYYSQIVNDFQKGDIAEGYSVSREKKESFPLTVTSAQKNPTAFYLCASRPQSNTGELFFGEGSRLTVL.

There are many counts of this clonotype. The chain carries TRBV6-6 and TRBJ2-5, with TRBD2 matching 12 bases. After removal of 8 bases from V and 5 bases from J, the junction contained 12 bases not matched to a gene. Germline loops: CDR1 MNHNY, CDR2 SVGAGI (reference sequence). This CDR3 region has 16 residues. DNA of the CDR3: TGTGCCAGCGCGAGGACTAGCGGGACAAACAGGGAGACCCAGTACTTC. Protein product: CASARTSGTNRETQYF.

This clonotype was picked up many times. DNA for the CDR3: TGTGCCAGCAGCCAAGTTGTGGGGGCCGGGGAGCTGTTTTTT. The encoded protein is CASSQVVGAGELFF. J is TRBJ2-2 and V is TRBV14, with D perhaps assigned TRBD1 or TRBD2 (5 bases each). Germline V gives CDR1 SGHDN, CDR2 FVKESK. The V end lost 1 base, the J end lost 6 bases, and 9 bases lay between the germline ends. This CDR3 is built from 14 residues.

This clonotype has ten or more counts. The chain joins TRBV7-2 to TRBJ2-3; TRBD2 agrees at 10 bases. The CDR3 has 13 amino acids. The germline gives CDR1 SGHTA, CDR2 FQGNSA. Germline trimming cut 3 bases from V and 8 bases from J; bases unmatched to any gene: 2. The CDR3 sequence is CASSLTSGSTQYF. The CDR3 nucleotides read TGTGCCAGCAGCTTGACTAGCGGGTCTACGCAGTATTTT.

This clonotype came up many times. The V and J genes are TRBV7-6 and TRBJ2-1; 8 bases map to TRBD2. This CDR3 is 15 amino acids long. V trimming: 1 base; J trimming: 6 bases; junction bases outside the gene matches: 5. CDR1 SGHVS and CDR2 FNYEAQ come from the germline V gene. Written as DNA, the CDR3 is TGTGCCAGCAGCTTAGATCGGGAGGGGGTCAATGAGCAGTTCTTC. It specifies CASSLDREGVNEQFF.

This clonotype was picked up a small number of times. V gene TRBV5-6 combines with J gene TRBJ2-6; D gene unclear. The germline V gene encodes CDR1 SGHDT and CDR2 YYEEEE. This CDR3 has 16 residues. The V end was cut by 4 bases, the J end by 0 bases, with 11 bases between. The CDR3: CASSHPFPSGANVLTF. DNA of the CDR3: TGTGCCAGCAGCCACCCTTTCCCCTCTGGGGCCAACGTCCTGACTTTC.

The table lists this clonotype with many counts. This chain links TRBV5-1 with TRBJ2-3; possible D gene TRBD2, 5 bases. This CDR3 region has 11 residues. Germline V lookup: CDR1 SGHRS, CDR2 YFSETQ. With 4 bases removed from V and 6 bases from J, the gap between germline ends came to 6 bases. The CDR3 spells CASSGEDTQYF. The CDR3 DNA reads TGCGCCAGCAGCGGGGAGGATACGCAGTATTTT.

In this sample, this clonotype turned up many times. This rearrangement joins TRBV5-1 to TRBJ2-2; a possible D gene is TRBD2 (6 bases). Trimming took 0 bases from V and 0 from J, leaving 18 bases between them. The length of the CDR3 is 19 residues. Germline V gene lookup returns CDR1 SGHRS and CDR2 YFSETQ. CDR3 sequence reads: CASSLALRAGHSNTGELFF. CDR3 DNA: TGCGCCAGCAGCTTGGCCCTTAGAGCGGGTCACTCGAACACCGGGGAGCTGTTTTTT. Looking up the rest from reference TRBV5-1 and TRBJ2-2 gives the full variable domain: KAGVTQTPRYLIKTRGQQVTLSCSPISGHRSVSWYQQTPGQGLQFLFEYFSETQRNKGNFPGRFSGRQFSNSRSEMNVSTLELGDSALYLCASSLALRAGHSNTGELFFGEGSRLTVL.

The sample holds many counts of this clonotype. The CDR3 sequence is CASSLGVPNTEAFF. Here the CDR3 DNA reads TGTGCCAGCAGCTTAGGGGTACCGAACACTGAAGCTTTCTTT. The chain uses TRBV7-9 and TRBJ1-1; D call uncertain. The CDR3 totals 14 residues. Germline V gene lookup returns CDR1 SEHNR and CDR2 FQNEAQ (reference sequence). V was shortened by 1 base and J by 1 base, with 7 bases between the two germline ends. Full variable domain (rest looked up from reference TRBV7-9 and TRBJ1-1): DTGVSQNPRHKITKRGQNVTFRCDPISEHNRLYWYRQTLGQGPEFLTYFQNEAQLEKSRLLSDRFSAERPKGSFSTLEIQRTEQGDSAMYLCASSLGVPNTEAFFGQGTRLTVV.

There are many counts of this clonotype. V is TRBV20-1 and J is TRBJ2-7; 7 nucleotides line up with TRBD1. Trimming at V came to 3 bases and at J to 4 bases, leaving 12 bases not matched to a gene. Germline loops: CDR1 DFQATT, CDR2 SNEGSKA (reference sequence). This CDR3 spans 15 amino acids. CDR3 loop: CSASNTGAMGYEQYF. DNA for the CDR3: TGCAGTGCTAGCAATACAGGGGCTATGGGTTACGAGCAGTACTTC.